This T cell receptor (beta chain) was obtained from a study of T cells after yellow fever vaccination. The study, taken as a whole, reports: Clones that expanded after primary vaccination mostly reappeared after the booster (roughly 97% CD4, about 91% CD8).

TCRdb reprocessed the 5' RACE reads via MiXCR and lists one record per CDR3 protein. The data contain 200,000 to 300,000 distinct CDR3 sequences, approximately 3.5% of them singletons. This clonotype was counted at least ten times. What it recognizes is unknown. From germline, CDR1 is SGHTA and CDR2 FQGNSA. Deletions cut 1 base from V and 2 bases from J, with 12 bases between. The CDR3 length is 16 residues. The V call is TRBV7-2, the J call TRBJ1-5, with D unresolved. The specimen was PBMCs, collected 15 days after the yellow fever booster vaccination. The TCR sequence derives from a man aged 18 to 30 who received the YFV17D yellow fever vaccine. CDR3: CASSLVGFFGNQPQHF. In nucleotides, the CDR3 is TGTGCCAGCAGCTTAGTAGGGTTTTTCGGCAATCAGCCCCAGCATTTT. Full variable domain (missing parts from reference TRBV7-2 and TRBJ1-5): GAGVSQSPSNKVTEKGKDVELRCDPISGHTALYWYRQSLGQGLEFLIYFQGNSAPDKSGLPSDRFSAERTGGSVSTLTIQRTQQEDSAVYLCASSLVGFFGNQPQHFGDGTRLSIL.